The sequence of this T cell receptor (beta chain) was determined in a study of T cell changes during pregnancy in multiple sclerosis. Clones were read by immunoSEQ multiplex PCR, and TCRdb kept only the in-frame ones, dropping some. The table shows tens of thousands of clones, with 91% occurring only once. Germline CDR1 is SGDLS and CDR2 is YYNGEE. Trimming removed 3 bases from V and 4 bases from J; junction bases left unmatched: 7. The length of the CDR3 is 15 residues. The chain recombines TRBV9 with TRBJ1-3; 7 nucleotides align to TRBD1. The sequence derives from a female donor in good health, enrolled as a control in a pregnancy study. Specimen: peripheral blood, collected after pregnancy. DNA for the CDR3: TGTGCCAGCAGCGCTACGCAGGGGGAAGGAAACACCATATATTTT. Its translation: CASSATQGEGNTIYF. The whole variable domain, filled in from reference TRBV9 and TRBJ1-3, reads DSGVTQTPKHLITATGQRVTLRCSPRSGDLSVYWYQQSLDQGLQFLIQYYNGEERAKGNILERFSAQQFPDLHSELNLSSLELGDSALYFCASSATQGEGNTIYFGEGSWLTVV.